These 14 T cell receptor beta chains were sequenced from one sample in a study of Ad26.COV2.S vaccination and SARS-CoV-2 variants. Treatment indicated: roughly 19 received Ad26.COV2.S at low or high dose, single or two shots; 5 received placebo; per-sample allocation not given. Repertoires come from day 63 after the first vaccine or placebo injection. The data were produced by immunoSEQ multiplex PCR, yet TCRdb's version contains in-frame clones alone and is incomplete. The sample yields 350,000 to 400,000 clones, 80% to 90% seen once. The sample consisted of peripheral blood, taken in a trial of Ad26.COV2.S vaccine versus placebo. Source of these receptors: a person aged 18 to 65 who received the Ad26.COV2.S COVID-19 vaccine or a placebo.

The chain links TRBV15 to TRBJ1-2; 9 nucleotides align to TRBD1. V shed 3 bases, J shed 8 bases, and the junction held 4 bases outside the gene matches. Germline CDR1 is LNHNV and CDR2 is YYDKDF (reference sequence). CDR3 length: 13 amino acids. CDR3 protein: CATSSGTGSGYTF. The CDR3 DNA reads TGTGCCACCAGCAGTGGGACAGGGAGCGGCTACACCTTC.

V is TRBV2 and J is TRBJ2-3; 7 nucleotides line up with TRBD2. Losses at the gene ends were 6 bases for V and 5 bases for J; bases not matched to a gene: 11. Germline V gives CDR1 SNHLY, CDR2 FYNNEI. The CDR3 contains 15 residues. The CDR3 protein is CASRARTSIIDTQYF. The CDR3 DNA is TGTGCCAGCAGAGCCCGGACTAGTATTATAGATACGCAGTATTTT.

The rearrangement joins TRBV4-1 to TRBJ1-2; 7 bases are shared with TRBD1. In germline, CDR1 is MGHRA, CDR2 YSYEKL. CDR3 length: 12 amino acids. The V gene end was trimmed by 3 bases and the J gene end by 14 bases; junction bases not matched to a gene: 9. Here the CDR3 DNA reads TGCGCCAGCAGCCAGGAGGGGACAGAAAAAACCTTC. This sequence encodes CASSQEGTEKTF.

V and J are TRBV5-4 and TRBJ2-3; possible D gene TRBD2, 7 bases. CDR3 size: 16 residues. V lost 6 bases to trimming and J lost 5 bases, with 22 bases between them. The germline V gene encodes CDR1 SGHNT and CDR2 YYREEE (reference sequence). CDR3 bases: TGTGCCAGCAACCACCGGCAGAGGGGGGGAGGAGATACGCAGTATTTT. Its protein is CASNHRQRGGGDTQYF.

V is TRBV10-3 and J is TRBJ1-1; D gene uncertain. Per germline, CDR1 ENHRY and CDR2 SYGVKD. V was pared by 11 bases and J by 4 bases, with 17 bases between. This CDR3 comprises 13 residues. The CDR3 nucleotides read TGTGCCGCCAGTGGAAGGGAGGGCACTGAAGCTTTCTTT. Translation: CAASGREGTEAFF.

This rearrangement joins TRBV30 to TRBJ1-2, with D unresolved. Germline values: CDR1 GTSNPN, CDR2 SVGIG (reference sequence). Trimming left V 3 bases short and J 4 bases short, with 12 bases between. The CDR3 length is 13 residues. The CDR3 DNA follows: TGTGCCTGGAGACCCAGACTCGGCTATGGCTACACCTTC. Protein sequence: CAWRPRLGYGYTF.

The chain combines TRBV5-1 with TRBJ2-2; D remains unclear. Germline CDR1 and CDR2: SGHRS and YFSETQ. V lost 1 base and J 0 bases, leaving 4 bases between the germline ends. The CDR3 covers 14 residues. CDR3 protein: CASSLSANTGELFF. DNA for the CDR3: TGCGCCAGCAGCTTGTCCGCGAACACCGGGGAGCTGTTTTTT. The complete variable domain, with remaining parts taken from reference TRBV5-1 and TRBJ2-2, reads KAGVTQTPRYLIKTRGQQVTLSCSPISGHRSVSWYQQTPGQGLQFLFEYFSETQRNKGNFPGRFSGRQFSNSRSEMNVSTLELGDSALYLCASSLSANTGELFFGEGSRLTVL.

V gene TRBV3-1 (or the pseudogene TRBV3-2) combines with J gene TRBJ2-7; unclear D gene. CDR1 and CDR2 from the germline V gene are LGHDT and YNNKEL (reference sequence). CDR3 size: 14 residues. Trimming removed 0 bases at V and 0 bases at J, with 6 bases between. The DNA of the CDR3 is TGTGCCAGCAGCCAAGATAGCACCTCCTACGAGCAGTACTTC. Its protein product is CASSQDSTSYEQYF.

This rearrangement joins TRBV4-3 to TRBJ1-2; D call uncertain. This CDR3 region has 16 residues. The V end was cut by 0 bases, the J end by 3 bases, with 14 bases between. Germline CDR1 reads LGHNA; CDR2 reads YSLEER. CDR3 residues: CASSQDRSSAHYGYTF. The CDR3 region has the DNA TGCGCCAGCAGCCAAGATCGGTCGAGTGCCCACTATGGCTACACCTTC.

The V and J genes are TRBV6-5 and TRBJ2-1; a weak D match, TRBD1 (5 bases). Trimming shortened V by 4 bases and J by 2 bases, and 9 bases separated the two germline ends. The CDR3 has 14 residues. Germline CDR1 is MNHEY and CDR2 is SVGAGI. The DNA for the CDR3 is TGTGCCAGCAGTTTCAGGGCCACCTACAATGAGCAGTTCTTC. Amino acid sequence: CASSFRATYNEQFF.

The V and J genes are TRBV4-1 and TRBJ1-5; D call uncertain. The ends were cut back, 1 base at V and 5 bases at J, with 15 bases in the middle. Germline loops: CDR1 MGHRA, CDR2 YSYEKL. The CDR3 length is 16 residues. The CDR3: CASSQGEYSADQPQHF. In DNA form, the CDR3 reads TGCGCCAGCAGCCAAGGGGAGTATTCAGCCGATCAGCCCCAGCATTTT.

The rearrangement uses TRBV4-1 and TRBJ2-3; tentatively, D is TRBD1 or TRBD2 (6 bases each). The CDR3 has 17 amino acids. Germline V gene lookup returns CDR1 MGHRA and CDR2 YSYEKL. The V end lost 1 base, the J end lost 3 bases, and 17 bases lay between the germline ends. The CDR3 protein is CASSQGGGRVWTDTQYF. The DNA of the CDR3 is TGCGCCAGCAGCCAAGGTGGGGGGCGCGTTTGGACAGATACGCAGTATTTT.

This clone showed up just a few times. The V gene is TRBV5-4, the J gene TRBJ2-1; weak D call: TRBD1 (6 bases). Germline CDR1 SGHNT, CDR2 YYREEE (reference sequence). The V gene lost 0 bases and the J gene lost 9 bases, with 13 bases spanning the gap. CDR3 size: 14 residues. The CDR3 DNA sequence: TGTGCCAGCAGCTTGGCCGGGGCAGGGGTTGAGCAGTTCTTC. This gives the protein CASSLAGAGVEQFF.

The J gene is TRBJ2-7, the V gene TRBV7-2, with TRBD1 matching over 7 bases. Germline V lookup: CDR1 SGHTA, CDR2 FQGNSA. V was clipped by 5 bases and J by 2 bases; unmatched bases: 6. The CDR3 has 14 residues. The CDR3 coding sequence is TGTGCCAGCAGCCCGTACAGGGGTCCCTACGAGCAGTACTTC. This sequence encodes CASSPYRGPYEQYF. The full variable domain, in which reference TRBV7-2 and TRBJ2-7 provide the parts outside the CDR3, is GAGVSQSPSNKVTEKGKDVELRCDPISGHTALYWYRQSLGQGLEFLIYFQGNSAPDKSGLPSDRFSAERTGGSVSTLTIQRTQQEDSAVYLCASSPYRGPYEQYFGPGTRLTVT.